This T cell receptor beta chain was recovered during a study of graft-versus-host responses after intestinal transplantation. This CDR3 comprises 15 residues. Germline assignment: CDR1 SGHAT and CDR2 FQNNGV. V was clipped by 1 base and J by 5 bases, with 14 bases between them. Clones were sequenced by immunoSEQ multiplex PCR, and TCRdb holds only the in-frame ones, with some missing. The repertoire holds about 40,000 clones, with about 90% as singletons. Sequences were derived from PBMCs, sampled approximately 310 days after intestinal transplant. V is TRBV11-2 and J is TRBJ2-5; either TRBD1 or TRBD2 may fit D (5 bases each). The sequence derives from a human patient who received an intestinal transplant, so some T cells may come from the graft donor. This CDR3 reads CASSLGDPPGETQYF. For the CDR3, the DNA is TGTGCCAGCAGCTTAGGGGACCCCCCGGGGGAGACCCAGTACTTC.